Listed here is a single T cell receptor (beta chain). This sample stems from a study of control samples from healthy donors and cancer patients. Some clones are missing from TCRdb's copy, which holds only in-frame ones; the method was immunoSEQ multiplex PCR. This table has approximately 160,000 clones, 90% to 95% appearing once. This CDR3 has 15 residues. V lost 4 bases to trimming and J lost 0 bases, with 7 bases between them. CDR1 and CDR2 from the germline V gene are MNHEY and SMNVEV (reference sequence). Sequenced material: blood. This receptor was obtained from a woman aged 25 to 39 in good health. The J gene is TRBJ1-6, the V gene TRBV27; D not resolved. The CDR3 region has the DNA TGTGCCAGCAGTTCCTTAGGCTCCTATAATTCACCCCTCCACTTT. Residues: CASSSLGSYNSPLHF.